One and the same sample provided the 12 T cell receptor beta chains below, sequenced in a study of CD8+CD57+ T cells in acquired aplastic anemia. All sequencing subjects had displayed CD8+CD57+ cell expansion on flow cytometry. Both TCR beta VDJ combination and CDR3 sequence profiling were carried out. Genomic DNA was the template for this profiling. TCRdb redid the calling of the reads with MiXCR, one entry per CDR3 protein. The sample lists approximately 470,000 distinct CDR3 sequences, around 30% occurring once. Sequenced material: sorted CD4+, CD8+, or CD8+CD57+ T cells (not recorded which) from PBMCs. The receptors were gathered from a human donor with aplastic anemia.

This clonotype has at least ten counts. The V call is TRBV5-1, the J call TRBJ1-2, with 9 bases matching TRBD1. With 1 base clipped from V and 3 bases from J, the junction kept 4 bases outside the gene matches. The CDR3 loop spans 15 amino acids. CDR1 and CDR2 from the germline V gene are SGHRS and YFSETQ. The CDR3 coding sequence is TGCGCCAGCAGCTTGACAGGGGGCGAGGACTATGGCTACACCTTC. Protein product: CASSLTGGEDYGYTF. The full variable domain, with the rest looked up from reference TRBV5-1 and TRBJ1-2, is KAGVTQTPRYLIKTRGQQVTLSCSPISGHRSVSWYQQTPGQGLQFLFEYFSETQRNKGNFPGRFSGRQFSNSRSEMNVSTLELGDSALYLCASSLTGGEDYGYTFGSGTRLTVV.

The chain employs TRBV5-1 and TRBJ1-4, with D uncertain. Germline lookup yields CDR1 SGHRS and CDR2 YFSETQ. CDR3 length equals 14 residues. Trimming removed 0 bases from V and 5 bases from J, with 8 bases in between. The CDR3 here is CASSLDGINEKLFF. CDR3 bases: TGCGCCAGCAGCTTGGACGGAATAAATGAAAAACTGTTTTTT.

This clonotype has only a few counts. The V call is TRBV7-2, the J call TRBJ2-1, with D perhaps matching TRBD2 (7 bases). V lost 3 bases to trimming and J lost 3 bases, with 12 bases between them. The CDR3 sequence is 15 residues long. Germline V gives CDR1 SGHTA, CDR2 FQGNSA. CDR3 protein: CASSLGGAIYNEQFF. The CDR3 coding sequence is TGTGCCAGCAGCTTGGGGGGGGCCATCTACAATGAGCAGTTCTTC.

The sample holds a few counts of this clonotype. The chain has TRBV20-1 and TRBJ1-1, with D possibly TRBD1 on 5 matching bases. The CDR3 covers 14 residues. Germline values: CDR1 DFQATT, CDR2 SNEGSKA (reference sequence). V was cut by 6 bases and J by 7 bases, with 21 bases left in between. The DNA of the CDR3 is TGCAGTGCAGCTCCTTTAGTGGGGGTTATTGAAGCTTTCTTT. Translated, it gives CSAAPLVGVIEAFF.

A few counts support this clonotype. The chain combines TRBV25-1 with TRBJ2-5; a possible D gene is TRBD2 (6 bases). The CDR3 runs 15 residues. The germline V gene has CDR1 MGHDK and CDR2 SYGVNS. V lost 8 bases, J lost 5 bases, and 21 bases lay in between. The CDR3: CASSPHGEVRETQYF. The CDR3 bases are TGTGCCAGCTCACCACATGGGGAGGTGAGGGAGACCCAGTACTTC.

This clonotype was detected only a few times. The gene calls are TRBV10-3 and TRBJ1-1; a possible D gene is TRBD1 (5 bases). CDR1 ENHRY and CDR2 SYGVKD come from the germline V gene. Deletions cut 0 bases from V and 6 bases from J, with 8 bases between. This CDR3 has 13 residues. The DNA of the CDR3 is TGTGCCATCAGTGAGTCGAGACAGTCTGAAGCTTTCTTT. Protein product: CAISESRQSEAFF.

This clonotype was seen ten or more times. V gene TRBV10-3 combines with J gene TRBJ2-3; TRBD2 matches at 10 bases. From germline, CDR1 is ENHRY and CDR2 SYGVKD. The CDR3 extends over 15 amino acids. The J segment lost 5 bases and the V segment lost 4 bases, leaving 6 bases of the junction unmatched. The DNA for the CDR3 is TGTGCCATCAGTGGGAGCGGGAGGGAGAAAGATACGCAGTATTTT. Its protein is CAISGSGREKDTQYF.

This clonotype has just a few counts. This chain joins TRBV5-1 and TRBJ2-5, with a possible D match to TRBD1 (5 bases). Trimming took 4 bases from V and 1 from J, leaving 11 bases between them. This CDR3 is built from 14 residues. From germline, CDR1 is SGHRS and CDR2 YFSETQ. The CDR3 region has the DNA TGCGCCAGCAGCAAGGACACCCCCCAAGAGACCCAGTACTTC. Translated, it gives CASSKDTPQETQYF.

This clonotype was counted only a few times. The chain recombines TRBV20-1 with TRBJ1-5; weak D call: TRBD1 (5 bases). The V gene lost 3 bases and the J gene lost 6 bases, with 12 bases spanning the gap. From germline, CDR1 is DFQATT and CDR2 SNEGSKA (reference sequence). This CDR3 comprises 13 residues. CDR3 sequence reads: CSASLGPGQPQHF. DNA of the CDR3: TGCAGTGCTAGTCTGGGGCCGGGTCAGCCCCAGCATTTT.

The genes are TRBV11-2 and TRBJ1-2; D uncertain. CDR3 size: 14 residues. Germline V gene lookup returns CDR1 SGHAT and CDR2 FQNNGV. Trimming took 5 bases from V and 2 from J, leaving 12 bases between them. The CDR3: CASSQDQWNYGYTF. The DNA for the CDR3 is TGTGCCAGCAGCCAAGATCAGTGGAACTATGGCTACACCTTC.

The table lists this clonotype with many counts. The rearrangement links TRBV2 to TRBJ2-7; 10 bases are a match to TRBD2. CDR1 is SNHLY, CDR2 FYNNEI, per germline. J was trimmed by 1 base and V by 7 bases; bases with no gene match: 7. The length of the CDR3 is 15 residues. The CDR3 DNA is TGTGCCAGCACCACCCTAGCGGGGGTATCCTACGAGCAGTACTTC. Protein sequence: CASTTLAGVSYEQYF.

The gene calls are TRBV7-6 and TRBJ2-7, with D possibly being TRBD1 or TRBD2 (5 bases each). The CDR3 runs 16 residues. Between the trimmed V and J ends, which lost 1 base and 0 bases, there was a span of 13 bases. Looked up from germline, CDR1 is SGHVS and CDR2 is FNYEAQ. Here the CDR3 reads CASSLVRDRLSYEQYF. CDR3 coding DNA: TGTGCCAGCAGCTTAGTTAGGGACCGCCTCTCCTACGAGCAGTACTTC.